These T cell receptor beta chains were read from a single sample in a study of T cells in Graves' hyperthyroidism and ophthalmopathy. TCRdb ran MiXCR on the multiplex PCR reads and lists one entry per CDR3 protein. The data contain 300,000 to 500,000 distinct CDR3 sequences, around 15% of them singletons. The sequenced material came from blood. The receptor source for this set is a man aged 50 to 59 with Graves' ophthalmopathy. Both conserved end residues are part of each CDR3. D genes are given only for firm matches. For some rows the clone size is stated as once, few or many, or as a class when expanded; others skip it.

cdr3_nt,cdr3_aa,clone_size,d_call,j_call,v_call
TGTGCCAGCAGTATTTACAGACTAGCGGGAGGGGGAAAAGATACGCAGTATTTT,CASSIYRLAGGGKDTQYF,few,TRBD2,TRBJ2-3,TRBV12-3/TRBV12-4
TGTGCCTGGATACGGGACAGGGAAGTAACTGAAGCTTTCTTT,CAWIRDREVTEAFF,many,TRBD1,TRBJ1-1,TRBV30
TGTGCCAGCCAATACCGGGAGGGCCAGTACTTC,CASQYREGQYF,many,TRBD2,TRBJ2-5,TRBV12-3/TRBV12-4
TGTGCCAGCAGCCAAGTCGGGAAGAGGTCCTACGAGCAGTACTTC,CASSQVGKRSYEQYF,many,.,TRBJ2-7,TRBV4-2
TGCAGTGCTCCGGGACTGATGTGGGGGGCGATCGAGCAGTACTTC,CSAPGLMWGAIEQYF,.,.,TRBJ2-7,TRBV20-1
TGTGCCAGCAGCCAATGGACAGGGCGGTTCACTGAAGCTTTCTTT,CASSQWTGRFTEAFF,many,TRBD1,TRBJ1-1,TRBV14
TGCGCCAGCAGCTTGGCCGGGGGGGAGGAAGCTTTCTTT,CASSLAGGEEAFF,.,.,TRBJ1-1,TRBV5-1
TGTGCCACCAGTGATTTCCCCGGGACAGGGATCCATGAGCAGTTCTTC,CATSDFPGTGIHEQFF,.,TRBD1,TRBJ2-1,TRBV24-1
TGTGCCAGCACTGACCCCGGACTAGCGGGAGTCAATGAGCAGTTCTTC,CASTDPGLAGVNEQFF,many,TRBD2,TRBJ2-1,TRBV2
TGTGCCAGCAGGACCAGGGACAGCCAAGAGACCCAGTACTTC,CASRTRDSQETQYF,few,TRBD1,TRBJ2-5,TRBV6-1
TGTGCCACCAGCAGCGCAACAGGCAACCATGGCTACACCTTC,CATSSATGNHGYTF,.,.,TRBJ1-2,TRBV15
TGCAGTGCTCTTCCCGGGACAGGGGGCACTGAAGCTTTCTTT,CSALPGTGGTEAFF,many,TRBD1,TRBJ1-1,TRBV20-1
TGCAGTGCTCAATTATCCGGGACTAGCGGGACGGAGACCCAGTACTTC,CSAQLSGTSGTETQYF,.,TRBD2,TRBJ2-5,TRBV20-1
TGTGCCAGCAGTCCGAAAGACTCTCGCTACGAGCAGTACTTC,CASSPKDSRYEQYF,many,.,TRBJ2-7,TRBV27
TGCAGTGCTAGTTATCTAGCGGGCGTCCCAGATACGCAGTATTTT,CSASYLAGVPDTQYF,few,TRBD2,TRBJ2-3,TRBV20-1
TGTGCCAGCAGCTCCAGGACTGGAGGGGCCACAGATACGCAGTATTTT,CASSSRTGGATDTQYF,once,.,TRBJ2-3,TRBV7-2
TGCAGCTTAACAGGGTATCGGGAGACCCAGTACTTC,CSLTGYRETQYF,few,.,TRBJ2-5,TRBV29-1
TGTGCCAGCAGCTTAGATTCTAACACTGAAGCTTTCTTT,CASSLDSNTEAFF,many,.,TRBJ1-1,TRBV7-9
TGTGCCAGCACCCCACTCGTTCGGGCGCTAGCGACCACCGGGGAGCTGTTTTTT,CASTPLVRALATTGELFF,.,.,TRBJ2-2,TRBV6-4
TGTGCCAGCAGGAACAGGGACCTCTCCTCTGGAAACACCATATATTTT,CASRNRDLSSGNTIYF,.,.,TRBJ1-3,TRBV12-3/TRBV12-4
TGTGCCACCAGCCTTAGTGGACAGGGCACTTCGCCCCAGCATTTT,CATSLSGQGTSPQHF,.,TRBD1,TRBJ1-5,TRBV15
TGCAGTGCCCTAAAACTAGCGAGGGATTACAATGAGCAGTTCTTC,CSALKLARDYNEQFF,many,TRBD2,TRBJ2-1,TRBV20-1
TGTGCCAGCAGCCAAGTTGTTACTAGCGGGAGGGCGACAGATACGCAGTATTTT,CASSQVVTSGRATDTQYF,many,TRBD2,TRBJ2-3,TRBV3-1
TGTGCCATCAGCTTGACTAGCGGCCAAGAGACCCAGTACTTC,CAISLTSGQETQYF,many,TRBD2,TRBJ2-5,TRBV10-3
TGCAGTGCTAGCACAATGGCTAATGAAAAACTGTTTTTT,CSASTMANEKLFF,many,.,TRBJ1-4,TRBV20-1
TGTGCCAGCAGGCGGGGGGTCTTACAAGAGACCCAGTACTTC,CASRRGVLQETQYF,.,TRBD2,TRBJ2-5,TRBV2
TGTGCCTGGAGGGAGGGGTCAGGGTGGGATTTAGAGACCCAGTACTTC,CAWREGSGWDLETQYF,.,.,TRBJ2-5,TRBV30
TGTGCCACTTCGGACAGGGTTCATGAAAAACTGTTTTTT,CATSDRVHEKLFF,few,TRBD1,TRBJ1-4,TRBV4-2
TGCGCCAGCAGCGAAAGCGGGAGGACCCACAATGAGCAGTTCTTC,CASSESGRTHNEQFF,many,TRBD2,TRBJ2-1,TRBV5-1
TGTGCCAGCAGTTTAGGTGGGACAGGGGCTGAAGCTTTCTTT,CASSLGGTGAEAFF,few,TRBD1,TRBJ1-1,TRBV12-3/TRBV12-4
TGTGCCAGCAAAAGGGACACCTACAATGAGCAGTTCTTC,CASKRDTYNEQFF,many,.,TRBJ2-1,TRBV12-3/TRBV12-4
TGTGCCAGCAGCTCACAGGGGGAAGAGACCCAGTACTTC,CASSSQGEETQYF,many,TRBD1,TRBJ2-5,TRBV9
TGTGCCAGCAGTCAAGGACTAGCGGGAGCGCTATGGGACAATGAGCAGTTCTTC,CASSQGLAGALWDNEQFF,many,TRBD2,TRBJ2-1,TRBV6-2/TRBV6-3
TGTGCCAGTAGTACGACAACGAGTTCCTACAATGAGCAGTTCTTC,CASSTTTSSYNEQFF,few,.,TRBJ2-1,TRBV19
TGTGCCATCACCGTCCTGCATGAGCAGTTCTTC,CAITVLHEQFF,few,.,TRBJ2-1,TRBV2
TGTGCCAGTAGCATCGGGGCTAGCGGGCGCTACGAGCAGTACTTC,CASSIGASGRYEQYF,.,TRBD2,TRBJ2-7,TRBV19
TGTGCCAGCTCAGTTCGCATAAAAGAGACCCAGTACTTC,CASSVRIKETQYF,many,.,TRBJ2-5,TRBV18
TGCGCCAGCAGCCCCGGGAGTTCCACCCAAGAGACCCAGTACTTC,CASSPGSSTQETQYF,few,.,TRBJ2-5,TRBV5-1
TGTGCCAGCAGCCTCCCTAGCGGGATTTACAATGAGCAGTTCTTC,CASSLPSGIYNEQFF,many,TRBD2,TRBJ2-1,TRBV12-3/TRBV12-4